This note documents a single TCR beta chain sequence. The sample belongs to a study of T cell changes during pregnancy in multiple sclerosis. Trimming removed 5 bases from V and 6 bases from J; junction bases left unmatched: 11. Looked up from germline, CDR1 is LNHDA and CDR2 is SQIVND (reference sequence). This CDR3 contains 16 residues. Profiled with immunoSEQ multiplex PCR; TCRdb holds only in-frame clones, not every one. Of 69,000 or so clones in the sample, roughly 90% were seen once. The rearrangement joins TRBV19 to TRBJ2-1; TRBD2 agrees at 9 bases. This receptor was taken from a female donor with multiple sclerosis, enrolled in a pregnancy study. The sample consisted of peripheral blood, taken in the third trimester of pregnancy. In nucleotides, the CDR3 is TGTGCCAGTAGTGGTCAGAGCGGGGGGCCAACCAATGAGCAGTTCTTC. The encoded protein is CASSGQSGGPTNEQFF.